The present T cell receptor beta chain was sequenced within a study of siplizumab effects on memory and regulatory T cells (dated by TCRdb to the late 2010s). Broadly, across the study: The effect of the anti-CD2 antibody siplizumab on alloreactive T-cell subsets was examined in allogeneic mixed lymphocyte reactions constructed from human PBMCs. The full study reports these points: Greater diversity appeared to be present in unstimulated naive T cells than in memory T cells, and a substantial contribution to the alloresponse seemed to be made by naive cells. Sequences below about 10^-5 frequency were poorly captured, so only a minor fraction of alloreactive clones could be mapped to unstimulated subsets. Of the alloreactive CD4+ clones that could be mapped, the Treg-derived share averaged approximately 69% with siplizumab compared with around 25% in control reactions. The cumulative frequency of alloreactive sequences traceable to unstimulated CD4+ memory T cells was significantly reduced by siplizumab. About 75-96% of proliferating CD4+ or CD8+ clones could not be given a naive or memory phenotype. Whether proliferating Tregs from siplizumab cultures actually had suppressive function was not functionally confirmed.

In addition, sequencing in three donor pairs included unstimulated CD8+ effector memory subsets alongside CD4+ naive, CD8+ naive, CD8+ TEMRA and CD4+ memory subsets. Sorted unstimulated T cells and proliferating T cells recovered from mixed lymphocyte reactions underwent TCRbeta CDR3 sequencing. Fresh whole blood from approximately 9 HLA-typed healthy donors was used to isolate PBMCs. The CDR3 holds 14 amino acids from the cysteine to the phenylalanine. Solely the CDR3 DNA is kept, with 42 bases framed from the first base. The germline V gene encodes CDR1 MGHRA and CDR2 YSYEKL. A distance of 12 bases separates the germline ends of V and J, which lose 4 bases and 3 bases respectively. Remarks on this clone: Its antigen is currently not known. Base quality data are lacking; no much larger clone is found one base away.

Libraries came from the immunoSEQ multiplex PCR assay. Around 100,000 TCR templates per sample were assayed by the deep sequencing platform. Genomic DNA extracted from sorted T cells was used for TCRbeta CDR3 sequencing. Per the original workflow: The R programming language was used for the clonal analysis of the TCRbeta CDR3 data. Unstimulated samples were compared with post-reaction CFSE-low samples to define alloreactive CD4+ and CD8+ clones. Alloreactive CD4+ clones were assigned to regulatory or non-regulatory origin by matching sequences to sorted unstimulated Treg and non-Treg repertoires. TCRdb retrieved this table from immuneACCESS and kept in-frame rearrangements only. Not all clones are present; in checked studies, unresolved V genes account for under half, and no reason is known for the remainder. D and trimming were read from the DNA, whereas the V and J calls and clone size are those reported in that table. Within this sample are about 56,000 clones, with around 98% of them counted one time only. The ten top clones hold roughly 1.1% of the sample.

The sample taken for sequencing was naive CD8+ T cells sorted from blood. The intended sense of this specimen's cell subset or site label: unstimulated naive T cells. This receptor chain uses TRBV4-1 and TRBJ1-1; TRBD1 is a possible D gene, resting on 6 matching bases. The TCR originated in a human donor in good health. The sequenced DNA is TGCGCCAGCAGCCTAGGGGGGTATCACACTGAAGCTTTCTTT. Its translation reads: CASSLGGYHTEAFF.